This is a list of T cell receptor beta chains from one sample in a study of OX40 agonist ivuxolimab in advanced cancers. Method: immunoSEQ multiplex PCR; TCRdb's copy keeps in-frame clones and lacks some. The sample holds roughly 53,000 clones, roughly 80% seen once. The material was CD4+ or CD8+ T cells sorted from blood, obtained in a trial of the OX40 agonist ivuxolimab. These receptors were taken from an adult with an advanced solid tumor such as melanoma, head and neck, liver or kidney cancer. The CDR3 runs from the conserved cysteine through the conserved F or W. The order of the fields is J gene, D gene, clone size, V gene, CDR3 protein, CDR3 DNA. A D gene is named only where the DNA matches it firmly. Clone size is stated in some rows and not others, as once, few, many or a class when expanded.

>TRBJ2-3|.|.|TRBV5-5
CASSLARRQNTDTQYF
TGTGCCAGCAGCTTGGCCAGGAGACAGAACACAGATACGCAGTATTTT
>TRBJ1-2|.|.|TRBV7-2
CASSLVIHGYYGYTF
TGTGCCAGCAGCTTAGTCATTCACGGGTACTATGGCTACACCTTC
>TRBJ2-5|TRBD1|.|TRBV5-6
CASSSPWDREETQYF
TGTGCCAGCAGCTCGCCATGGGACAGGGAAGAGACCCAGTACTTC
>TRBJ1-1|TRBD1|.|TRBV30
CAWSPDRLNTEAFF
TGTGCCTGGAGCCCGGACAGGTTGAACACTGAAGCTTTCTTT
>TRBJ2-7|.|.|TRBV18
CASSPRTGREQYF
TGTGCCAGCTCACCACGTACAGGGCGTGAGCAGTACTTC
>TRBJ1-3|.|.|TRBV30
CAWLQEGSGNTIYF
TGTGCCTGGCTTCAGGAGGGATCCGGAAACACCATATATTTT
>TRBJ1-1|.|once|TRBV11-2
CASSLEGGTEAFF
TGTGCCAGCAGCTTAGAGGGGGGAACTGAAGCTTTCTTT
>TRBJ2-3|.|.|TRBV5-4
CASSSSDLDTQYF
TGTGCCAGCAGCTCTAGTGATTTAGATACGCAGTATTTT
>TRBJ1-4|TRBD1|.|TRBV7-6
CASSSYRTGTGREKLFF
TGTGCCAGCAGCTCATACCGGACCGGGACAGGGCGTGAAAAACTGTTTTTT
>TRBJ1-1|.|.|TRBV7-9
CASSAWQGGRNTEAFF
TGTGCCAGCAGCGCCTGGCAGGGAGGGCGGAACACTGAAGCTTTCTTT
>TRBJ2-3|.|.|TRBV5-1
CASSRYRVEDTQYF
TGCGCCAGCAGCAGGTATAGGGTGGAAGATACGCAGTATTTT
>TRBJ1-2|.|.|TRBV19
CASGDFATGSYGYTF
TGTGCCAGTGGCGACTTCGCGACAGGTAGCTATGGCTACACCTTC
>TRBJ2-5|.|.|TRBV28
CASSFGGRNQETQYF
TGTGCCAGCAGTTTCGGGGGCCGGAACCAAGAGACCCAGTACTTC
>TRBJ2-5|.|.|TRBV2
CASSGARGEETQYF
TGTGCCAGCAGTGGGGCTAGGGGGGAAGAGACCCAGTACTTC
>TRBJ2-3|TRBD2|once|TRBV11-2
CASSRRLAGGDTQYF
TGTGCCAGCAGCCGTAGGCTAGCGGGAGGAGATACGCAGTATTTT
>TRBJ2-4|.|.|TRBV5-6
CASSLSSRVRSKNIQYF
TGTGCCAGCAGCTTGTCTAGTCGAGTTCGATCCAAAAACATTCAGTACTTC
>TRBJ1-4|.|.|TRBV7-2
CASSFGEKLFF
TGTGCCAGCAGCTTCGGTGAAAAACTGTTTTTT
>TRBJ1-5|TRBD1|.|TRBV2
CASRQDTGGGQPQHF
TGTGCCAGCAGACAAGACACAGGGGGCGGGCAGCCCCAGCATTTT
>TRBJ2-7|TRBD2|.|TRBV7-9
CASRLGTSASEQYF
TGTGCCAGCAGACTCGGGACTAGCGCCTCGGAGCAGTACTTC
>TRBJ2-2|.|few|TRBV18
CASSPRQQGGDTGELFF
TGTGCCAGCTCCCCCCGACAACAGGGAGGGGACACCGGGGAGCTGTTTTTT
>TRBJ2-7|.|once|TRBV5-3
CARSSYEQYF
TGTGCCAGAAGCTCCTACGAGCAGTACTTC
>TRBJ2-7|.|.|TRBV4-1
CASSQDFGRSRQQYF
TGCGCCAGCAGCCAAGATTTCGGGCGGAGCCGACAACAGTACTTC
>TRBJ2-7|.|few|TRBV10-3
CAISDPGASGSYEQYF
TGTGCCATCAGTGACCCGGGGGCTAGCGGCTCCTACGAGCAGTACTTC
>TRBJ2-7|TRBD2|few|TRBV7-2
CASSYRTSGNYEQYF
TGTGCCAGCAGCTACCGGACTAGCGGGAACTACGAGCAGTACTTC
>TRBJ2-1|TRBD1|.|TRBV19
CASSIGDRGEFF
TGTGCCAGTAGTATTGGGGACAGGGGGGAGTTCTTC
>TRBJ2-5|.|.|TRBV20-1
CSARDPETQYF
TGCAGTGCTAGGGACCCGGAGACCCAGTACTTC
>TRBJ2-7|TRBD1|.|TRBV6-1
CASGTGSIKQYF
TGTGCCAGCGGGACAGGGTCCATCAAGCAGTACTTC
>TRBJ2-3|.|.|TRBV7-9
CASGVTSRPDTQYF
TGTGCCAGCGGAGTTACTAGTCGACCAGATACGCAGTATTTT
>TRBJ1-6|TRBD1|.|TRBV28
CASSSPTGVDNSPLHF
TGTGCCAGCAGTTCCCCCACAGGGGTCGATAATTCACCCCTCCACTTT
>TRBJ2-2|.|.|TRBV11-2
CASSLGYGGSGELFF
TGTGCCAGCAGCTTAGGTTACGGTGGGTCCGGGGAGCTGTTTTTT
>TRBJ1-2|.|.|TRBV4-1
CASSQQGTTYGYTF
TGCGCCAGCAGCCAACAAGGGACAACTTATGGCTACACCTTC
>TRBJ1-5|TRBD1|.|TRBV29-1
CSVGQGGNQPQHF
TGCAGCGTGGGACAGGGCGGCAATCAGCCCCAGCATTTT
>TRBJ1-3|.|.|TRBV27
CASSPNSGNTIYF
TGTGCCAGCAGTCCCAATTCTGGAAACACCATATATTTT
>TRBJ1-1|TRBD1|.|TRBV11-3
CASSPNRGSTEAFF
TGTGCCAGCAGCCCAAACAGGGGGTCCACTGAAGCTTTCTTT
>TRBJ1-5|.|once|TRBV2
CASSEADRDQPQHF
TGTGCCAGCAGTGAAGCAGATAGGGATCAGCCCCAGCATTTT
>TRBJ2-2|.|.|TRBV6-5
CASSYMTGELFF
TGTGCCAGCAGTTACATGACCGGGGAGCTGTTTTTT
>TRBJ2-7|TRBD2|few|TRBV7-2
CASSPAASGRTYEQYF
TGTGCCAGCAGCCCGGCGGCTAGCGGGAGGACATACGAGCAGTACTTC
>TRBJ2-3|TRBD2|.|TRBV2
CAQKRGHTDTQYF
TGTGCCCAAAAGCGGGGGCACACAGATACGCAGTATTTT
>TRBJ1-1|.|.|TRBV5-1
CASSLGDGNTEAFF
TGCGCCAGCAGCTTGGGAGACGGGAACACTGAAGCTTTCTTT
>TRBJ2-3|.|.|TRBV19
CASSTTGSTDTQYF
TGTGCCAGTAGTACAACAGGGAGCACAGATACGCAGTATTTT
>TRBJ2-1|TRBD2|.|TRBV7-3
CASSSSRGLGTSREQFF
TGTGCCAGCAGCTCGTCTAGGGGACTAGGTACGAGTCGGGAGCAGTTCTTC
>TRBJ1-2|.|few|TRBV28
CASSPVGGRNGYTF
TGTGCCAGCAGCCCCGTTGGGGGGAGGAATGGCTACACCTTC
>TRBJ2-1|TRBD1|once|TRBV11-2
CASSPGQGKNEQFF
TGTGCCAGCAGCCCCGGACAGGGGAAAAATGAGCAGTTCTTC
>TRBJ2-1|TRBD2|.|TRBV19
CASSSRLAGGRGSYNEQFF
TGTGCCAGTAGTTCGAGACTAGCGGGAGGTCGCGGCTCCTACAATGAGCAGTTCTTC
>TRBJ1-2|TRBD1|.|TRBV9
CASSVSTLGTGYGYTF
TGTGCCAGCAGCGTCTCGACCCTCGGGACAGGCTATGGCTACACCTTC
>TRBJ1-3|.|.|TRBV29-1
CSVIQDSGNTIYF
TGCAGCGTTATACAGGACTCTGGAAACACCATATATTTT
>TRBJ1-5|.|once|TRBV2
CASNHGYNQPQHF
TGTGCCAGCAATCACGGATACAATCAGCCCCAGCATTTT
>TRBJ1-1|TRBD1|.|TRBV6-5
CASRKNPGTVTEAFF
TGTGCCAGCAGAAAAAACCCCGGGACAGTAACTGAAGCTTTCTTT